This entry concerns a single T cell receptor beta chain. The antigen is unknown. This sample is drawn from a study of post-analysis software for immune sequencing data. Study observations and caveats: Patients showed TRBV5-6, TRBV5-1 and TRBV20-1 among roughly five TRBV segments more frequent than in controls.

This CDR3 has 13 residues. Trimming shortened V by 4 bases and J by 5 bases, and 11 bases separated the two germline ends. Unique molecular identifiers were present in the TCR beta cDNA libraries. Yield was roughly 0.5 million cDNA molecules from around 1 to 10 million T cells. TCRdb re-called the PCR reads through MiXCR, storing one row per CDR3 protein. The repertoire holds approximately 400,000 distinct CDR3 sequences, with less than 40% as singletons. Specimen: blood. The sequence was obtained from a girl between 10 and 17 years old with multiple sclerosis. This chain joins TRBV12-3 or TRBV12-4 and TRBJ1-2; a possible D gene is TRBD1 (6 bases). The chain's CDR3 is CASSSTGIYGYTF. The CDR3 DNA is TGTGCCAGCAGTTCCACAGGGATATATGGCTACACCTTC.